These 15 T cell receptor beta chains came from one sample sequenced in a study of CD8 T cells in ankylosing spondylitis. Findings and caveats of the study: Within ankylosing spondylitis blood, a TCR beta motif made up of eight highly homologous variants appeared to be characteristic.

Antigen specificity for these receptors is unknown. TCRdb called the 5' RACE reads again in MiXCR, with one record for every CDR3 protein. The sample contains approximately 440,000 distinct CDR3 sequences, roughly 18% of which appear only once. The material sequenced was blood, either unsorted or a sorted T cell fraction (not recorded which). The receptors were sampled from a male donor with ankylosing spondylitis.

This clonotype was counted between two and nine times. V is TRBV2 and J is TRBJ1-6, with D perhaps TRBD1 (6 bases). CDR3 length equals 14 residues. The V gene's germline CDR1 is SNHLY and CDR2 FYNNEI. Trimming left V 6 bases short and J 8 bases short, with 14 bases between. The CDR3 here is CASSPDRMDSPLHF. The CDR3 nucleotides are TGTGCCAGCAGCCCCGACAGGATGGATTCACCCCTCCACTTT.

The chain is built from TRBV15 and TRBJ2-2, with TRBD1 matching 7 bases. V was pared by 9 bases and J by 1 base, with 5 bases of the junction left unmatched. CDR1 and CDR2 (germline): LNHNV, YYDKDF (reference sequence). The CDR3 length is 14 residues. The CDR3 coding sequence is TGTGCCACGGGTTGGGACAGGAACACCGGGGAGCTGTTTTTT. This sequence encodes CATGWDRNTGELFF.

This clonotype was counted between two and nine times. The chain uses TRBV3-1 and TRBJ2-2; no clear D gene. Germline CDR1 is LGHDT and CDR2 is YNNKEL (reference sequence). The germline V and J ends were trimmed by 4 bases and 4 bases, with 10 bases remaining between them. This CDR3 has 14 residues. This chain's CDR3 is CASSRITATGELFF. CDR3 in DNA: TGTGCCAGCAGCCGGATTACGGCCACCGGGGAGCTGTTTTTT.

This clonotype has only a few counts. The rearrangement uses TRBV20-1 and TRBJ1-5; D call uncertain. The CDR3 length is 16 residues. Between the trimmed V and J ends, which lost 0 bases and 2 bases, there was a span of 14 bases. The V gene's germline CDR1 is DFQATT and CDR2 SNEGSKA (reference sequence). The DNA for the CDR3 is TGCAGTGCTAGAGATTCGGGGAGAGGCGGCAATCAGCCCCAGCATTTT. Amino acids: CSARDSGRGGNQPQHF.

The chain couples TRBV12-3 or TRBV12-4 to TRBJ2-3; 10 nucleotides line up with TRBD2. The CDR3 is 15 amino acids. Trimming at V came to 8 bases and at J to 4 bases, leaving 9 bases not matched to a gene. The CDR3, as DNA: TGTGCCAGCGGCGGGAGCGGGAGGGCCGCAGATACGCAGTATTTT. This translates into CASGGSGRAADTQYF.

J is TRBJ2-3 and V is TRBV20-1; 13 bases align to TRBD2. CDR3 length equals 14 residues. The V segment lost 6 bases and the J segment 5 bases; nucleotides outside the gene matches: 5. Germline lookup yields CDR1 DFQATT and CDR2 SNEGSKA (reference sequence). CDR3 protein: CSAQLAGGLDTQYF. The CDR3 coding sequence is TGCAGTGCGCAACTAGCGGGAGGGTTAGATACGCAGTATTTT.

This chain links TRBV4-2 with TRBJ1-5, with D tentatively TRBD1 (6 bases). The CDR3 runs 15 residues. V lost 3 bases and J lost 0, with 9 bases in between. CDR1 and CDR2 (germline): LGHNA, YNFKEQ. The CDR3 is CASSQPGDSNQPQHF. CDR3 DNA sequence: TGTGCCAGCAGCCAGCCAGGGGATAGCAATCAGCCCCAGCATTTT.

The V gene is TRBV21-1, the J gene TRBJ1-3. TRBV21-1 is reported as a pseudogene. The CDR3 contains 15 residues. The CDR3 coding sequence is TGTGCCAGCACCGAAAGGAGGTACTCTGGAAACACCATATATTTT. This sequence encodes CASTERRYSGNTIYF.

This chain uses TRBV30 with TRBJ1-1; no reliable D call. The CDR3 has 13 residues. Germline CDR1 reads GTSNPN; CDR2 reads SVGIG (reference sequence). The V gene lost 3 bases and the J gene lost 1 base, with 9 bases spanning the gap. CDR3 amino acids: CAWRPRRNTEAFF. The CDR3 DNA reads as TGTGCCTGGAGGCCCCGCAGGAACACTGAAGCTTTCTTT.

This clonotype was counted between two and nine times. The chain links TRBV12-3 or TRBV12-4 to TRBJ1-5, with D possibly TRBD1 on 6 matching bases. This CDR3 is built from 19 residues. V lost 3 bases to trimming and J lost 1 base, with 22 bases between them. CDR3 DNA: TGTGCCAGCAGTTTGAGAGGGGCAGGGGTTGACCGAAGCAATCAGCCCCAGCATTTT. This gives the protein CASSLRGAGVDRSNQPQHF.

The J gene is TRBJ2-5, the V gene TRBV3-1; 12 bases are shared with TRBD2. V lost 3 bases and J lost 5; bases outside the gene matches: 4. Germline V gene sequence: CDR1 LGHDT, CDR2 YNNKEL (reference sequence). The CDR3 runs to 15 residues. CDR3 sequence: CASSQTSGGSETQYF. CDR3 DNA sequence: TGTGCCAGCAGCCAGACTAGCGGGGGATCGGAGACCCAGTACTTC.

V gene TRBV12-3 or TRBV12-4 combines with J gene TRBJ1-1; D is unresolved. CDR3 length: 12 amino acids. Trimming left V 5 bases short and J 4 bases short, with 8 bases between. The CDR3 region is CASSRYGTEAFF. The CDR3 nucleotides read TGTGCCAGCAGTCGATACGGCACTGAAGCTTTCTTT.

This clonotype was seen a handful of times. V is TRBV15 and J is TRBJ1-1, with unresolved D. This CDR3 region has 14 residues. The germline gives CDR1 LNHNV, CDR2 YYDKDF (reference sequence). V was cut by 2 bases and J by 1 base, with 8 bases left in between. CDR3 in amino acids: CATSRYLRNTEAFF. The CDR3 DNA reads as TGTGCCACCAGCAGATACTTGAGGAACACTGAAGCTTTCTTT.

The rearrangement links TRBV2 to TRBJ1-5, with D hard to call. Germline values: CDR1 SNHLY, CDR2 FYNNEI. This CDR3 contains 15 residues. V was pared by 5 bases and J by 1 base, with 12 bases between. DNA of the CDR3: TGTGCCAGCAGTCGCAGGACGGGAAGCAATCAGCCCCAGCATTTT. Translating gives CASSRRTGSNQPQHF.

The rearrangement joins TRBV11-2 to TRBJ1-1; 8 nucleotides line up with TRBD1. The trim removed 0 bases at V and 0 bases at J, leaving 3 bases unmatched. This CDR3 is 16 amino acids long. Germline CDR1 reads SGHAT; CDR2 reads FQNNGV. In nucleotides, the CDR3 is TGTGCCAGCAGCTTAGAAGGACAGGGTGTGAACACTGAAGCTTTCTTT. Its protein is CASSLEGQGVNTEAFF.